This T cell receptor beta chain was profiled in a study of regulatory T cells in long-lasting Graves disease. Overall study results and limits: Persistent disease preferred TRBV28, TRBJ1-2 and TRBJ2-5.

CDR3 regions were amplified by Arm-PCR using iRepertoire HTBI primers to build TCR beta libraries. Original processing notes: Identification of gene segments yielded over 60 TRBV and about 15 TRBJ across samples. TCRdb fed the multiplex PCR reads into MiXCR, producing one record per CDR3 protein. The V and J calls reflect TCRdb's pipeline rather than the authors' work. The sample shows roughly 350,000 distinct CDR3 sequences, around 15% of them seen only once. The germline gives CDR1 GTSNPN, CDR2 SVGIG (reference sequence). The CDR3 loop spans 12 amino acids. The V end was cut by 8 bases, the J end by 4 bases, with 14 bases between. The time point denotes: newly diagnosed GD, antithyroid drugs for less than 3 months. From PBMCs, RNA was extracted and then used to make the TCR library. This clonotype has at least ten counts. Its antigen is not known. These data were also filed under a second study, of T cells in Graves' hyperthyroidism and ophthalmopathy. From that study: Not enrolled were patients with uncontrolled infection, other autoimmune disease, pregnancy or lactation.

This rearrangement joins TRBV30 to TRBJ1-1; TRBD1 might be the D (6 bases). The TCR originated in a woman aged 18-29 years with Graves disease. The specimen comprised peripheral blood mononuclear cells (PBMCs), sampled at new diagnosis, from a patient treated with antithyroid drugs. DNA of the CDR3: TGTGCCCTCGAGGAGGGGGGCACTGAAGCTTTCTTT. Its protein is CALEEGGTEAFF.